Listed below are T cell receptor beta chains from one sample, sequenced in a study of CD8 T cells in ankylosing spondylitis. TCRdb recomputed calls from the 5' RACE reads with MiXCR, one row per CDR3 protein. Seen here are about 250,000 distinct CDR3 sequences, roughly a third observed once, and the top ten hold around 4.2%. Sequencing was carried out using blood, either unsorted or a sorted T cell fraction (not recorded which). These receptors originate from a male donor with ankylosing spondylitis or in good health (not recorded which). CDR3s include the opening cysteine and the closing phenylalanine or tryptophan. The order of the fields is clone size, V gene, J gene, D gene, CDR3 DNA, CDR3 protein. A D gene is named only where the DNA matches it firmly. A clone size is listed for some rows: how often the clone was seen (once, few, many), or a class if it is expanded.

few	TRBV20-1	TRBJ2-6	TRBD1	TGCAGTGCTCAAGGGACAGGGCCCTCTGGGGCCAACGTCCTGACTTTC	CSAQGTGPSGANVLTF
NA	TRBV29-1	TRBJ2-7	NA	TGCAGCGTGGTAATAAGCACCTACGAGCAGTACTTC	CSVVISTYEQYF
NA	TRBV30	TRBJ2-1	TRBD2	TGTGCCTGGAGCACGAGCGGGGGGCCGTACAATGAGCAGTTCTTC	CAWSTSGGPYNEQFF
few	TRBV12-3/TRBV12-4	TRBJ2-7	TRBD1	TGTGCCAGCAGTTCCCGGGACAGGGGCGACGAGCAGTACTTC	CASSSRDRGDEQYF
NA	TRBV20-1	TRBJ1-2	TRBD1	TGCAGTGCGACCCAGGGGGGCTATGGCTACACCTTC	CSATQGGYGYTF
few	TRBV21-1	TRBJ2-2	NA	TGTGCCAGCAGCAAAGACGCCCCCTGGTACACCGGGGAGCTGTTTTTT	CASSKDAPWYTGELFF
NA	TRBV6-2/TRBV6-3	TRBJ2-1	NA	TGTGCCAGCAGTTACTCCGGTGCTAGCGATGAGCAGTTCTTC	CASSYSGASDEQFF
few	TRBV24-1	TRBJ2-3	NA	TGTGCCACCAGTGATTTGAGGGACTTGGGCACAGATACGCAGTATTTT	CATSDLRDLGTDTQYF
NA	TRBV5-1	TRBJ1-4	NA	TGCGCCAGCAGCCCGCAGTCAGGAGGGGAAACGAAGTTTTTT	CASSPQSGGETKFF
few	TRBV20-1	TRBJ2-4	NA	TGCAGTGCTAGTCCCGGTGGCCAAAACATTCAGTACTTC	CSASPGGQNIQYF
NA	TRBV4-1	TRBJ2-5	TRBD2	TGCGCCAGCAGCCCAGCTGCGGGGGAAGAGACCCAGTACTTC	CASSPAAGEETQYF
many	TRBV4-1	TRBJ2-7	NA	TGCGCCAGCAGCGATATCTACGAGCAGTACTTC	CASSDIYEQYF
NA	TRBV25-1	TRBJ2-7	NA	TGTGCCAGCAGGGGGTCTGGGGGCCCCTCGGGGGAGCAGTACTTC	CASRGSGGPSGEQYF
NA	TRBV20-1	TRBJ1-5	NA	TGCAGTGTCGGTTTCTCGAGGCAGCCCCAGCATTTT	CSVGFSRQPQHF
few	TRBV9	TRBJ1-1	NA	TGTGCCAGCAGCGTAGAGGGTATGAACACTGAAGCTTTCTTT	CASSVEGMNTEAFF
few	TRBV20-1	TRBJ1-2	NA	TGCAGTGCCTATACCGGGGGGTTCTATGGCTACACCTTC	CSAYTGGFYGYTF
few	TRBV27	TRBJ1-1	TRBD1	TGTGCCAGCAGTCCCCACCCAGACAGGGCAATGAACACTGAAGCTTTCTTT	CASSPHPDRAMNTEAFF
NA	TRBV2	TRBJ2-3	NA	TGTGCCAGCAATAATGGAGACCCTGGGAGCACAGATACGCAGTATTTT	CASNNGDPGSTDTQYF
NA	TRBV7-2	TRBJ2-7	NA	TGTGCCAGCAGCCCCCTCCGGAACTCCTACGAGCAGTACTTC	CASSPLRNSYEQYF
NA	TRBV7-6	TRBJ2-2	TRBD1	TGTGCCAGCAGCGGGGGACAGGTGGGGACCGGGGAGCTGTTTTTT	CASSGGQVGTGELFF
NA	TRBV9	TRBJ2-3	NA	TGTGCCAGCAGCTCCTCCTCCAGGGCAGATACGCAGTATTTT	CASSSSSRADTQYF
NA	TRBV28	TRBJ2-7	NA	TGTGCCAGCAACCCCCAGGGAATGGGGCAGTACTTC	CASNPQGMGQYF
many	TRBV5-6	TRBJ2-7	NA	TGTGCCAGCTCGATGGGGAGCTCCTACGAGCAGTACTTC	CASSMGSSYEQYF
NA	TRBV2	TRBJ2-7	NA	TGTGCCAGCGAGGGGTTGGGATCCGGCGAGCAGTACTTC	CASEGLGSGEQYF
NA	TRBV6-4	TRBJ1-1	NA	TGTGCCAGCAGTTGGGAGACTCCTCGGACGAACACTGAAGCTTTCTTT	CASSWETPRTNTEAFF
NA	TRBV10-3	TRBJ2-5	TRBD2	TGTGCCACCCAGACGACTAGCGCAGACCAAGAGACCCAGTACTTC	CATQTTSADQETQYF
NA	TRBV12-3/TRBV12-4	TRBJ2-7	TRBD1	TGTGCCAGCAGCGACCCCGGGACAGAGCCCTACGAGCAGTACTTC	CASSDPGTEPYEQYF
NA	TRBV10-2	TRBJ1-5	NA	TGCGCCAGCAGGAGTTACAATCAGCCCCAGCATTTT	CASRSYNQPQHF
few	TRBV5-1	TRBJ1-2	TRBD1	TGCGCCAGCAGGTCCGGGACAGGATATGGCTACACCTTC	CASRSGTGYGYTF
few	TRBV12-3/TRBV12-4	TRBJ2-2	NA	TGTGCCAGCAGTCCCGACAGAGTAAACACCGGGGAGCTGTTTTTT	CASSPDRVNTGELFF
NA	TRBV5-1	TRBJ2-2	NA	TGCGCCAGCAGCCGGAGGTTCACCGGGGAGCTGTTTTTT	CASSRRFTGELFF
few	TRBV6-1	TRBJ2-7	NA	TGTGCCAGCAACCCCACGGGGGATTCTTCCTACGAGCAGTACTTC	CASNPTGDSSYEQYF
few	TRBV10-3	TRBJ2-7	NA	TGTGCCATCAGTGAGTCCGGTCGGAGGGGGCAAGCCGAGCAGTACTTC	CAISESGRRGQAEQYF
few	TRBV12-3/TRBV12-4	TRBJ2-5	NA	TGTGCCAGCAGTTTAGTGAAAGAGACCCAGTACTTC	CASSLVKETQYF
NA	TRBV28	TRBJ2-5	TRBD1	TGTGCCAGCAGCCCAAGTTTGGACAGGGCCTCCGAGACCCAGTACTTC	CASSPSLDRASETQYF
few	TRBV4-1	TRBJ2-2	NA	TGCGCCAGCAGCCAAGAAATCCGGGACACCGGGGAGCTGTTTTTT	CASSQEIRDTGELFF
NA	TRBV7-6	TRBJ2-3	TRBD2	TGTGCCAGCAGCCCAAGGACTAGCACAACCTCCACAGATACGCAGTATTTT	CASSPRTSTTSTDTQYF
NA	TRBV20-1	TRBJ2-1	NA	TGCAGTGCTAGAGGGTCGGTAGTCTACAATGAGCAGTTCTTC	CSARGSVVYNEQFF
few	TRBV20-1	TRBJ2-7	NA	TGCAGTGCCGCTCCGGACCCCAACCACGAGCAGTACTTC	CSAAPDPNHEQYF
NA	TRBV15	TRBJ2-2	NA	TGTGCCAGCTCCAACCGGGAGACGAACACCGGGGAGCTGTTTTTT	CASSNRETNTGELFF
few	TRBV12-3/TRBV12-4	TRBJ2-5	NA	TGTGCCAGCAGTCCATACGGGGGAACGTGGGAGACCCAGTACTTC	CASSPYGGTWETQYF
NA	TRBV7-6	TRBJ2-4	TRBD2	TGTGCCAGCAGCTTAGCGACGGGGGGGGCTGGTGACATTCAGTACTTC	CASSLATGGAGDIQYF
NA	TRBV10-3	TRBJ2-3	TRBD2	TGTGCCATCAGTGGCAGGACTAGCGGAAACACAGATACGCAGTATTTT	CAISGRTSGNTDTQYF
NA	TRBV5-5	TRBJ2-2	NA	TGTGCCAGCAGCCCCCGCGCGTATACCGGGGAGCTGTTTTTT	CASSPRAYTGELFF
few	TRBV20-1	TRBJ2-1	NA	TGCAGTGCTAGAGCGGACGACTACAATGAGCAGTTCTTC	CSARADDYNEQFF
NA	TRBV7-2	TRBJ2-3	TRBD2	TGTGCCAGCAGCTTAGTCCCTAGCGGGGCCACAGATACGCAGTATTTT	CASSLVPSGATDTQYF
NA	TRBV7-9	TRBJ2-1	NA	TGTGCCAGCAGCCCAAAAACAAGCTCCTACAATGAGCAGTTCTTC	CASSPKTSSYNEQFF
NA	TRBV4-1	TRBJ2-1	TRBD2	TGCGCCAGCAGTCCCGGGACTAGCTATTACAATGAGCAGTTCTTC	CASSPGTSYYNEQFF
few	TRBV10-3	TRBJ2-3	NA	TGTGCCATCAGCACCACAGATACGCAGTATTTT	CAISTTDTQYF
NA	TRBV20-1	TRBJ2-3	TRBD2	TGCAGTGCTAGAGAAAAGCGGGGGGGAAGCACAGATACGCAGTATTTT	CSAREKRGGSTDTQYF
NA	TRBV6-4	TRBJ2-2	NA	TGTGCCAGCAGTGACACAGGGCCAACCGGGGAGCTGTTTTTT	CASSDTGPTGELFF
NA	TRBV20-1	TRBJ2-1	NA	TGCAGTGCTAGAGATCCAGCGTCGGATCCTCATGAGCAGTTCTTC	CSARDPASDPHEQFF
few	TRBV14	TRBJ1-6	TRBD1	TGTGCCAGCAGACGGACAGGGAGCTCCTATAATTCACCCCTCCACTTT	CASRRTGSSYNSPLHF
NA	TRBV20-1	TRBJ1-5	TRBD1	TGCAGTGCTAAACAGGGGGGAGTGCCCCAGCATTTT	CSAKQGGVPQHF